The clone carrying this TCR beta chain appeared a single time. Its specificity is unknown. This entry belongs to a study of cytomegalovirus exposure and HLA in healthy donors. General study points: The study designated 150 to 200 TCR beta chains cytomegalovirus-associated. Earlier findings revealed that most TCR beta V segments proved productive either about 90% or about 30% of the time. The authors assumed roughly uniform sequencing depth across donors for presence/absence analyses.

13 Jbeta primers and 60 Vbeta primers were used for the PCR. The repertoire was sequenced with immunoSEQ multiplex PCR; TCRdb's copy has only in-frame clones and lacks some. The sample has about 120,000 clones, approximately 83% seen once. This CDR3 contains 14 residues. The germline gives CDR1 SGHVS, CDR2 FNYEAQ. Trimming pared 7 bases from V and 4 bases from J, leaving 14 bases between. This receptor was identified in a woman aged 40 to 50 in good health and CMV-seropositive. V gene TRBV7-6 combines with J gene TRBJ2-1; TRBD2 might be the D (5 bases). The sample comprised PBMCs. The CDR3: CASTLRPGYNEQFF. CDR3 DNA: TGTGCCAGCACCCTGAGGCCGGGATACAATGAGCAGTTCTTC.